The 2 T cell receptor beta chains below all came from one sample that was sequenced in a study of OX40 agonist ivuxolimab in advanced cancers. The table came from immunoSEQ multiplex PCR; TCRdb's copy has only in-frame clones and leaves some out. The top ten hold 15% to 17% of the sample, which has tens of thousands of clones, just under 95% seen once. The source material was CD4+ or CD8+ T cells sorted from blood, sampled in a trial of the OX40 agonist ivuxolimab. The receptors were gathered from an adult with an advanced solid tumor such as melanoma, head and neck, liver or kidney cancer.

This rearrangement joins TRBV9 to TRBJ2-7; TRBD1 is a possible D gene (6 bases). V was pared by 3 bases and J by 4 bases, with 11 bases between. CDR1 is SGDLS, CDR2 YYNGEE, per germline. The CDR3 runs to 13 residues. The chain's CDR3 is CASSGSRGYEQYF. CDR3 bases: TGTGCCAGCAGCGGGAGTAGGGGGTACGAGCAGTACTTC.

The chain couples TRBV9 to TRBJ2-3; 9 bases fit TRBD1. The CDR3 totals 16 residues. J was trimmed by 6 bases and V by 0 bases; bases with no gene match: 8. Germline CDR1 and CDR2: SGDLS and YYNGEE. CDR3 sequence: CASSVDRDRVSDTQYF. DNA for the CDR3: TGTGCCAGCAGCGTAGACCGGGACAGGGTATCCGATACGCAGTATTTT.